Listed below are T cell receptor beta chains from one sample, sequenced in a study of regulatory T cells in long-lasting Graves disease. TCRdb processed the multiplex PCR reads anew with MiXCR; each CDR3 protein has one entry. The table has 680,000 or so distinct CDR3 sequences, about 16% seen once. This sample also appeared in a second study, on T cells in Graves' hyperthyroidism and ophthalmopathy.

Specimen: peripheral blood mononuclear cells (PBMCs), collected at new diagnosis, from a patient treated with antithyroid drugs. The receptors derive from a woman aged 25 to 39 with Graves disease. Both conserved end residues are part of each CDR3. A D gene is named only where the DNA matches it firmly. The size field is filled for only some rows; it gives once, few, many or a size class.

>TRBJ2-7|.|many|TRBV28
CASSNPSLAGGSSYEQYF
TGTGCCAGCAGTAACCCTTCGTTGGCAGGGGGGAGCTCCTACGAGCAGTACTTC
>TRBJ2-5|TRBD2|many|TRBV20-1
CSAPSRREGLETQYF
TGCAGTGCTCCTTCGCGGCGGGAGGGCCTGGAGACCCAGTACTTC
>TRBJ2-5|.|few|TRBV5-1
CASSYTYQETQYF
TGCGCCAGCAGCTATACGTACCAAGAGACCCAGTACTTC
>TRBJ2-2|TRBD2|many|TRBV30
CAWSYGLAGGPGELFF
TGTGCCTGGAGTTACGGGTTAGCGGGAGGGCCCGGGGAGCTGTTTTTT
>TRBJ2-1|TRBD2|.|TRBV5-1
CASSLKGAGEYGEQFF
TGCGCCAGCAGCTTGAAGGGAGCGGGAGAGTACGGTGAGCAGTTCTTC
>TRBJ1-5|.|many|TRBV12-3/TRBV12-4
CASSFGHQNQPQHF
TGTGCCAGCAGTTTTGGGCATCAAAATCAGCCCCAGCATTTT
>TRBJ2-1|.|many|TRBV9
CASSVGPGANNEQFF
TGTGCCAGCAGCGTGGGGCCCGGGGCGAACAATGAGCAGTTCTTC
>TRBJ2-2|TRBD2|once|TRBV20-1
CSARMIAGEGNTGELFF
TGCAGTGCTAGGATGATAGCGGGTGAGGGGAACACCGGGGAGCTGTTTTTT
>TRBJ2-1|TRBD2|many|TRBV2
CASVRLAGYNEQFF
TGTGCCAGCGTTAGACTAGCGGGATACAATGAGCAGTTCTTC
>TRBJ1-4|.|many|TRBV3-1
CASSRGEGKLFF
TGTGCCAGCAGCCGGGGGGAAGGAAAACTGTTTTTT
>TRBJ2-1|TRBD2|many|TRBV7-2
CASSYLAAEQFF
TGTGCCAGCAGCTATCTAGCGGCTGAGCAGTTCTTC
>TRBJ2-3|.|.|TRBV19
CASSWRLSDTQYF
TGTGCCAGTAGTTGGAGGTTGTCAGATACGCAGTATTTT
>TRBJ2-2|.|many|TRBV27
CASSFRAGELFF
TGTGCCAGCAGTTTCAGGGCCGGGGAGCTGTTTTTT
>TRBJ2-5|TRBD2|few|TRBV28
CASSFGRGTWGREGTETQYF
TGTGCCAGCAGTTTTGGTCGTGGGACCTGGGGGCGGGAGGGCACGGAGACCCAGTACTTC
>TRBJ2-5|.|many|TRBV11-2
CASSLDFDPGTQYF
TGTGCCAGCAGCTTAGATTTCGACCCCGGGACCCAGTACTTC
>TRBJ2-7|.|many|TRBV20-1
CSAMKYEQYF
TGCAGTGCTATGAAGTACGAGCAGTACTTC
>TRBJ1-5|.|many|TRBV3-1
CASSQTGSNQPQHF
TGTGCCAGCAGCCAAACAGGTAGCAATCAGCCCCAGCATTTT
>TRBJ2-7|.|many|TRBV6-2/TRBV6-3
CASGYGEFELEQYF
TGTGCCAGCGGTTACGGGGAATTCGAATTGGAGCAGTACTTC
>TRBJ1-5|.|.|TRBV27
CACSFLGQPQHF
TGTGCCTGCAGTTTCCTCGGGCAGCCCCAGCATTTT
>TRBJ2-1|.|many|TRBV27
CASSLSAGLSYNEQFF
TGTGCCAGCAGTTTATCGGCAGGGCTCTCCTACAATGAGCAGTTCTTC
>TRBJ2-7|.|many|TRBV20-1
CSARDEAGGAYEQYF
TGCAGTGCTAGAGATGAGGCAGGAGGTGCCTACGAGCAGTACTTC
>TRBJ1-1|.|.|TRBV10-3
CAISGTAMNTEAFF
TGTGCCATCAGTGGAACCGCTATGAACACTGAAGCTTTCTTT
>TRBJ2-1|.|few|TRBV10-3
CAITLTEGLNEQFF
TGTGCCATTACCCTGACGGAGGGCCTTAATGAGCAGTTCTTC
>TRBJ2-1|TRBD1|.|TRBV7-9
CASSSTGGKANEQFF
TGTGCCAGCAGCTCCACAGGGGGCAAGGCGAATGAGCAGTTCTTC
>TRBJ2-7|TRBD2|many|TRBV12-3/TRBV12-4
CASSNSGRVIEQYF
TGTGCCAGCAGTAATAGCGGGAGGGTCATTGAGCAGTACTTC
>TRBJ2-1|TRBD1|many|TRBV11-3
CASSSGQVPSNEQFF
TGTGCCAGCAGCTCAGGACAGGTGCCCTCCAATGAGCAGTTCTTC
>TRBJ1-4|.|many|TRBV27
CASSLSRVGRGGEKLFF
TGTGCCAGCAGTTTATCCAGAGTGGGCAGGGGAGGTGAAAAACTGTTTTTT
>TRBJ1-5|.|many|TRBV2
CASSAGPPASQPQHF
TGTGCCAGCAGTGCCGGGCCCCCGGCGAGTCAGCCCCAGCATTTT
>TRBJ2-4|TRBD1|.|TRBV7-8
CASSSDRGRRDIQYF
TGTGCCAGCAGCTCCGACAGGGGAAGAAGAGACATTCAGTACTTC
>TRBJ2-3|TRBD2|.|TRBV20-1
CSARDFLAGGRDTQYF
TGCAGTGCTAGAGACTTCCTAGCGGGAGGTAGAGATACGCAGTATTTT
>TRBJ2-1|TRBD2|many|TRBV27
CASSLFRGGSSYNEQFF
TGTGCCAGCAGTTTATTCCGGGGGGGAAGCTCCTACAATGAGCAGTTCTTC
>TRBJ2-7|TRBD2|few|TRBV29-1
CSVSGTSGQSYEQYF
TGCAGCGTGTCCGGGACTAGCGGCCAATCCTACGAGCAGTACTTC
>TRBJ1-2|.|.|TRBV24-1
CATSSIYGYTF
TGTGCCACCAGCTCAATCTATGGCTACACCTTC
>TRBJ2-7|TRBD2|.|TRBV11-2
CASSSGAIYEQYF
TGTGCCAGCAGCAGCGGGGCCATCTACGAGCAGTACTTC
>TRBJ1-5|.|.|TRBV19
CASSKDTGILSNQPQHF
TGTGCCAGTAGTAAGGACACAGGAATACTTAGCAATCAGCCCCAGCATTTT
>TRBJ2-2|.|many|TRBV6-1
CASRTGRPIDTGELFF
TGTGCCAGCAGGACGGGTAGGCCAATCGACACCGGGGAGCTGTTTTTT